This TCR beta chain was identified in a study of T cell responses to AZD1222 COVID-19 vaccine. Findings and caveats of the study: It should be noted that donors were predominantly white British and more often female, and clonal diversity was possibly underestimated. Reports say nearly half of spike-specific TCRs go after unmutated variant regions. Just a handful of AZD1222 recipients were seropositive at baseline. No repertoire was sampled before or during the peak T cell response, only after it.

Germline CDR1 is SGHAT and CDR2 is FQNNGV. The length of the CDR3 is 13 residues. Trimming pared 6 bases from V and 2 bases from J, leaving 11 bases between. Comments on this clone: Its antigen is currently unknown.

Sequenced by immunoSEQ multiplex PCR; TCRdb stores in-frame clones only, minus some. The repertoire holds around 200,000 clones, just over 85% seen once, with approximately 8% in the top ten. The origin of this receptor is an adult in good health. Source: peripheral blood, taken on day 0 of AZD1222 vaccination. The rearrangement links TRBV11-2 to TRBJ2-7, with D tentatively TRBD1 (6 bases). CDR3 bases: TGTGCCAGCAGATCAGGGGTGGCCTACGAGCAGTACTTC. Protein: CASRSGVAYEQYF.